The 17 T cell receptor beta chains given below trace back to one sample, sequenced in a study of cytomegalovirus exposure and HLA in healthy donors. Primers for the PCR totalled 60 Vbeta and 13 Jbeta. Assay used: immunoSEQ multiplex PCR; TCRdb lists only in-frame clones, some missing. This table holds 150,000 to 200,000 clones, 75% to 85% found once. The sequenced sample was PBMCs. These receptors all come from a young man in good health and CMV-seronegative.

J is TRBJ1-3 and V is TRBV23-1, with TRBD1 as a possible D gene (6 bases). TRBV23-1 is marked as an open reading frame, function uncertain. Deletions cut 7 bases from V and 4 bases from J, with 17 bases between. There are 15 residues in the CDR3. CDR3 DNA sequence: TGCGCCAGCAACCCAGGTACAGGGACCGGAAACACCATATATTTT. Translation gives CASNPGTGTGNTIYF.

As concerns this clone: Distinct nucleotide sequences in the sample also encode this CDR3. J is TRBJ1-3 and V is TRBV7-8, with a tentative D call TRBD1 (5 bases). The germline CDR1 and CDR2 sequences are SGHVS and FQNEAQ. This CDR3 has 15 amino acids. Trimming removed 1 base from V and 4 bases from J, with 11 bases in between. The DNA for the CDR3 is TGTGCCAGCAGCTTAGACGGGGGGAAAGGAAACACCATATATTTT. Protein sequence: CASSLDGGKGNTIYF.

The CDR3 nucleotides are TGTGCCAGCAGTTTATCGACGGGGGAGGGCTCACCCCTCCACTTT. Protein sequence: CASSLSTGEGSPLHF. This chain uses TRBV27 with TRBJ1-6; a possible D gene is TRBD1 (5 bases). The CDR3 covers 15 residues. Germline V gene sequence: CDR1 MNHEY, CDR2 SMNVEV (reference sequence). V was cut by 0 bases and J by 10 bases, with 13 bases left in between.

The rearrangement links TRBV5-4 to TRBJ2-4; 8 bases are shared with TRBD1. With 4 bases clipped from V and 0 bases from J, the junction kept 6 bases outside the gene matches. Germline lookup yields CDR1 SGHNT and CDR2 YYREEE (reference sequence). The CDR3 loop spans 16 amino acids. The CDR3 here is CASSLQGAQAKNIQYF. The CDR3 nucleotides read TGTGCCAGCAGCCTCCAGGGGGCGCAAGCCAAAAACATTCAGTACTTC.

In its sample, this clone was seen once. This sequence joins TRBV6-1 and TRBJ2-1; possibly TRBD1 for D (5 bases). V was trimmed by 5 bases and J by 5 bases, leaving 10 bases between them. The CDR3 runs to 13 residues. CDR1 and CDR2 (germline): MNHNS, SASEGT. In DNA form, the CDR3 reads TGTGCCAGCAGTAACAGGTGGAACAATGAGCAGTTCTTC. It encodes CASSNRWNNEQFF.

This clone was seen a single time. The same CDR3 arises from other DNA sequences in this sample as well. V usage is TRBV5-6 and J usage is TRBJ2-7; no clear D gene. The CDR3 has 14 amino acids. V lost 0 bases to trimming and J lost 0 bases, with 7 bases between them. Germline CDR1 is SGHDT and CDR2 is YYEEEE. CDR3 DNA sequence: TGTGCCAGCAGCTTGGGTGGCAGCTCCTACGAGCAGTACTTC. It is translated as CASSLGGSSYEQYF.

This clone appeared once. The gene calls are TRBV9 and TRBJ2-7; TRBD1 matches 7 bases. This CDR3 is 14 amino acids long. Losses at the gene ends were 3 bases for V and 2 bases for J; bases not matched to a gene: 5. CDR1 and CDR2 from the germline V gene are SGDLS and YYNGEE. CDR3 region: CASSADRATYEQYF. The CDR3 coding sequence is TGTGCCAGCAGCGCCGACAGGGCCACCTACGAGCAGTACTTC.

This clone was counted between two and nine times. This sequence joins TRBV7-9 and TRBJ2-7, with a tentative D call TRBD2 (5 bases). The CDR3 is 14 amino acids. Trimming took 5 bases from V and 3 from J, leaving 14 bases between them. Germline CDR1 and CDR2: SEHNR and FQNEAQ (reference sequence). CDR3 nucleotide sequence: TGTGCCAGCAGCCCGGACCGGGAACTCTACGAGCAGTACTTC. The encoded protein is CASSPDRELYEQYF.

The CDR3 region has the DNA TGTGCCAGCAGCTTCGGGGGGACCACAGATACGCAGTATTTT. Encoded protein: CASSFGGTTDTQYF. The chain joins TRBV7-3 to TRBJ2-3, with TRBD2 matching over 7 bases. Per germline, CDR1 SGHTA and CDR2 FQGTGA. V shed 3 bases, J shed 2 bases, and the junction held 2 bases outside the gene matches. This CDR3 comprises 14 residues. Supplemented by reference TRBV7-3 and TRBJ2-3, the full variable domain reads GAGVSQTPSNKVTEKGKYVELRCDPISGHTALYWYRQSLGQGPEFLIYFQGTGAADDSGLPNDRFFAVRPEGSVSTLKIQRTERGDSAVYLCASSFGGTTDTQYFGPGTRLTVL.

Here the CDR3 DNA reads TGTGCCAGCAGTACGACAGGTTATAACTATGGCTACACCTTC. This encodes CASSTTGYNYGYTF. The chain carries TRBV6-5 and TRBJ1-2; a weak D match, TRBD1 (6 bases). The germline V gene has CDR1 MNHEY and CDR2 SVGAGI. This CDR3 has 14 amino acids. The V end was cut by 5 bases, the J end by 1 base, with 11 bases between.

Only a few counts were recorded for this clone. This chain links TRBV7-9 with TRBJ1-1; D remains unclear. CDR1 and CDR2 from the germline V gene are SEHNR and FQNEAQ (reference sequence). CDR3 length: 13 residues. The ends were cut back, 5 bases at V and 1 base at J, with 8 bases in the middle. CDR3 nucleotide sequence: TGTGCCAGCAGCCCACAGTCGAACACTGAAGCTTTCTTT. This encodes CASSPQSNTEAFF.

This clone was detected only once. The chain has TRBV18 and TRBJ2-1, with D tentatively TRBD1 (6 bases). Germline V lookup: CDR1 KGHSH, CDR2 LQKENI. V was cut by 1 base and J by 4 bases, with 8 bases left in between. The length of the CDR3 is 14 residues. The CDR3 loop reads CASSPRGLYNEQFF. The CDR3 DNA follows: TGTGCCAGCTCACCACGGGGGCTGTACAATGAGCAGTTCTTC.

Only a few counts were recorded for this clone. The rearrangement uses TRBV4-3 and TRBJ1-4, with TRBD1 matching 10 bases. The CDR3 sequence is 15 residues long. V lost 4 bases to trimming and J lost 8 bases; unmatched junction nucleotides: 7. In germline, CDR1 is LGHNA, CDR2 YSLEER. The CDR3 sequence: CASSLQTGGGEKLFF. The CDR3 DNA is TGCGCCAGCAGCCTTCAGACAGGGGGCGGCGAAAAACTGTTTTTT.

This clone has just a few counts. The chain links TRBV5-1 to TRBJ2-7; 8 nucleotides match TRBD1. Germline CDR1 reads SGHRS; CDR2 reads YFSETQ. The J segment lost 2 bases and the V segment lost 2 bases, leaving 9 bases of the junction unmatched. The CDR3 is 16 amino acids. CDR3: CASSFGGTGPTYEQYF. CDR3 nucleotides: TGCGCCAGCAGCTTTGGGGGGACAGGCCCAACCTACGAGCAGTACTTC. The full variable domain, with the rest looked up from reference TRBV5-1 and TRBJ2-7, is KAGVTQTPRYLIKTRGQQVTLSCSPISGHRSVSWYQQTPGQGLQFLFEYFSETQRNKGNFPGRFSGRQFSNSRSEMNVSTLELGDSALYLCASSFGGTGPTYEQYFGPGTRLTVT.

J is TRBJ2-7 and V is TRBV6-5, with TRBD2 matching 11 bases. CDR3 size: 14 residues. In germline, CDR1 is MNHEY, CDR2 SVGAGI. After removal of 5 bases from V and 4 bases from J, the junction contained 4 bases not matched to a gene. CDR3 sequence: CASSPGTSGYEQYF. CDR3 coding DNA: TGTGCCAGCAGTCCCGGGACTAGCGGTTACGAGCAGTACTTC.

The chain carries TRBV14 and TRBJ2-3; a possible D gene is TRBD2 (5 bases). The CDR3 spans 16 residues. V lost 0 bases and J lost 0, with 10 bases in between. Germline V gene lookup returns CDR1 SGHDN and CDR2 FVKESK. CDR3 residues: CASSQEFGGSTDTQYF. In DNA form, the CDR3 reads TGTGCCAGCAGCCAAGAATTTGGCGGGAGCACAGATACGCAGTATTTT.

This clone was picked up one time. V gene TRBV28 combines with J gene TRBJ1-5; unclear D gene. Germline-derived CDR1 and CDR2 are MDHEN and SYDVKM. CDR3 length: 14 amino acids. V was pared by 10 bases and J by 0 bases, with 13 bases between. This chain's CDR3 is CATHLDISNQPQHF. The CDR3 nucleotides read TGTGCCACCCATCTTGACATTAGCAATCAGCCCCAGCATTTT.